These 25 T cell receptor beta chains were sequenced from one sample in a study of T cell responses to AZD1222 COVID-19 vaccine. Profiling relied on immunoSEQ multiplex PCR, and the TCRdb table lists in-frame clones only, not all of them. The data hold more than 150,000 clones, with around 90% observed a single time. This material consisted of peripheral blood, taken on day 0 of AZD1222 vaccination. These receptors came from an adult in good health.

This chain connects TRBV5-1 to TRBJ2-4; 8 nucleotides line up with TRBD1. CDR1 and CDR2 (germline): SGHRS, YFSETQ. The CDR3 spans 15 residues. J gave up 9 bases and V 4 bases, and 12 bases lay outside the gene matches. The CDR3 spells CASSRMRDRGGIQYF. For the CDR3, the DNA is TGCGCCAGCAGCCGCATGAGAGACAGGGGAGGCATTCAGTACTTC.

A few counts support this clone. The genes are TRBV7-6 and TRBJ1-6; maybe TRBD1 (5 bases). This CDR3 region has 15 residues. Trimming left V 5 bases short and J 7 bases short, with 15 bases between. Germline-derived CDR1 and CDR2 are SGHVS and FNYEAQ. The chain's CDR3 is CASSAVGTANSPLHF. CDR3 nucleotide sequence: TGTGCCAGCAGCGCTGTCGGGACGGCGAATTCACCCCTCCACTTT.

The chain carries TRBV7-9 and TRBJ1-1; possibly TRBD1 for D (5 bases). V was shortened by 2 bases and J by 8 bases, with 9 bases between the two germline ends. Germline values: CDR1 SEHNR, CDR2 FQNEAQ (reference sequence). The CDR3 loop spans 12 amino acids. The CDR3: CASSLFQGEAFF. The DNA for the CDR3 is TGTGCCAGCAGCTTATTCCAGGGAGAAGCTTTCTTT. Drawing the rest from reference TRBV7-9 and TRBJ1-1, the complete variable domain is DTGVSQNPRHKITKRGQNVTFRCDPISEHNRLYWYRQTLGQGPEFLTYFQNEAQLEKSRLLSDRFSAERPKGSFSTLEIQRTEQGDSAMYLCASSLFQGEAFFGQGTRLTVV.

This sequence joins TRBV2 and TRBJ2-5; D may be TRBD1 (6 bases). V gave up 10 bases and J gave up 5 bases, with 14 bases separating them. CDR1 and CDR2 from the germline V gene are SNHLY and FYNNEI. This CDR3 has 12 residues. CDR3 in amino acids: CATRGPGETQYF. The DNA for the CDR3 is TGTGCCACCAGGGGCCCCGGGGAGACCCAGTACTTC. Full variable domain (remainder filled in from reference TRBV2 and TRBJ2-5): EPEVTQTPSHQVTQMGQEVILRCVPISNHLYFYWYRQILGQKVEFLVSFYNNEISEKSEIFDDQFSVERPDGSNFTLKIRSTKLEDSAMYFCATRGPGETQYFGPGTRLLVL.

The chain couples TRBV7-2 to TRBJ2-3; 9 nucleotides match TRBD2. V was pared by 3 bases and J by 3 bases, with 7 bases of the junction left unmatched. The germline gives CDR1 SGHTA, CDR2 FQGNSA. The CDR3 covers 16 residues. CDR3 loop: CASSFRGGGGTDTQYF. The CDR3, as DNA: TGTGCCAGCAGCTTTCGCGGGGGGGGCGGAACAGATACGCAGTATTTT.

This clone was detected only a few times. V gene TRBV18 combines with J gene TRBJ1-2, with TRBD1 matching 7 bases. Germline V CDR1 and CDR2: KGHSH, LQKENI. The junction had 11 bases not matched to a gene; V was cut back by 3 bases and J by 4 bases. This CDR3 spans 16 amino acids. This chain's CDR3 is CASSPQGEGAGYGYTF. The CDR3 nucleotides read TGTGCCAGCTCACCCCAGGGTGAGGGGGCAGGCTATGGCTACACCTTC. The variable domain in full, with the rest retrieved from reference TRBV18 and TRBJ1-2, is NAGVMQNPRHLVRRRGQEARLRCSPMKGHSHVYWYRQLPEEGLKFMVYLQKENIIDESGMPKERFSAEFPKEGPSILRIQQVVRGDSAAYFCASSPQGEGAGYGYTFGSGTRLTVV.

The gene calls are TRBV9 and TRBJ2-2; D is unclear. Looked up from germline, CDR1 is SGDLS and CDR2 is YYNGEE. Trimming took 0 bases from V and 6 from J, leaving 6 bases between them. This CDR3 comprises 13 residues. The CDR3 protein is CASSVVSSGELFF. The CDR3 coding sequence is TGTGCCAGCAGCGTAGTAAGTTCCGGGGAGCTGTTTTTT.

The chain is built from TRBV28 and TRBJ1-2; 9 nucleotides agree with TRBD1. CDR3 length: 13 residues. Per germline, CDR1 MDHEN and CDR2 SYDVKM. The J segment lost 4 bases and the V segment lost 8 bases, leaving 5 bases of the junction unmatched. The CDR3 loop is CASLQDRGYGYTF. The CDR3 DNA reads TGTGCCAGCCTCCAGGACAGGGGCTATGGCTACACCTTC.

This sequence joins TRBV9 and TRBJ2-1; D might be TRBD2 (6 bases). The CDR3 runs 13 residues. The V and J ends lost 4 bases and 7 bases respectively, with 12 bases between them. The germline gives CDR1 SGDLS, CDR2 YYNGEE. The DNA for the CDR3 is TGTGCCAGCAGCTCGGGACTCACTAATGAGCAGTTCTTC. Translating gives CASSSGLTNEQFF.

The J gene is TRBJ1-2, the V gene TRBV11-3, with D unclear. This CDR3 has 12 amino acids. Germline V gives CDR1 SGHNT, CDR2 YENEEA. Trimming removed 2 bases at V and 6 bases at J, with 7 bases between. The CDR3 nucleotides are TGTGCCAGCAGCTTAAAGGCGGATGGCTACACCTTC. Translated: CASSLKADGYTF.

J is TRBJ1-3 and V is TRBV18; possibly TRBD1 for D (5 bases). The CDR3 loop spans 14 amino acids. Trimming took off 4 bases at V and 0 bases at J, with 7 bases between the two ends. CDR1 KGHSH and CDR2 LQKENI come from the germline V gene. This CDR3 reads CASSRGISGNTIYF. CDR3 nucleotide sequence: TGTGCCAGCTCACGGGGGATCTCTGGAAACACCATATATTTT. The full variable domain, completed using reference TRBV18 and TRBJ1-3, is NAGVMQNPRHLVRRRGQEARLRCSPMKGHSHVYWYRQLPEEGLKFMVYLQKENIIDESGMPKERFSAEFPKEGPSILRIQQVVRGDSAAYFCASSRGISGNTIYFGEGSWLTVV.

The count of this clone is one. This chain uses TRBV10-2 with TRBJ2-3; D may be TRBD2 (5 bases). Germline V gene sequence: CDR1 WSHSY, CDR2 SAAADI. The CDR3 is 15 amino acids. CDR3 amino acids: CASTSGRTGTDTQYF. For the CDR3, the DNA is TGCGCGTCGACATCGGGAAGGACGGGCACAGATACGCAGTATTTT.

This chain connects TRBV11-1 to TRBJ2-1; possible D gene TRBD2, 5 bases. The germline V gene encodes CDR1 SGHAT and CDR2 FQDESV (reference sequence). The CDR3 consists of 16 residues. V was pared by 6 bases and J by 2 bases, with 17 bases between. Written as DNA, the CDR3 is TGTGCCAGCAGACCGGGCAGGACTGGAGCCTACAATGAGCAGTTCTTC. Translated: CASRPGRTGAYNEQFF.

The chain carries TRBV19 and TRBJ1-1; 9 bases agree with TRBD1. J lost 5 bases, V lost 6 bases, and 7 bases had no gene match. There are 14 residues in the CDR3. CDR1 is LNHDA, CDR2 SQIVND, per germline (reference sequence). The CDR3 coding sequence is TGTGCCAGTAGCGAGGACAGGGGCTTAACTGAAGCTTTCTTT. Translation gives CASSEDRGLTEAFF. Full variable domain (remainder filled in from reference TRBV19 and TRBJ1-1): DGGITQSPKYLFRKEGQNVTLSCEQNLNHDAMYWYRQDPGQGLRLIYYSQIVNDFQKGDIAEGYSVSREKKESFPLTVTSAQKNPTAFYLCASSEDRGLTEAFFGQGTRLTVV.

The chain links TRBV6-5 to TRBJ2-2; no reliable D call. Trimming took 0 bases from V and 5 from J, leaving 10 bases between them. The CDR3 runs to 15 residues. Germline CDR1 is MNHEY and CDR2 is SVGAGI. CDR3 sequence: CASSYSPSATGELFF. In DNA form, the CDR3 reads TGTGCCAGCAGTTACTCCCCCTCCGCGACCGGGGAGCTGTTTTTT.

The CDR3 DNA follows: TGTGCCAGCAGCGCCCCCCCTAGCGACAATGAGCAGTTCTTC. This codes for CASSAPPSDNEQFF. J is TRBJ2-1 and V is TRBV9; TRBD2 might be the D (6 bases). This CDR3 contains 14 residues. Germline V lookup: CDR1 SGDLS, CDR2 YYNGEE. V lost 3 bases to trimming and J lost 5 bases, with 12 bases between them. The full variable domain, completed using reference TRBV9 and TRBJ2-1, is DSGVTQTPKHLITATGQRVTLRCSPRSGDLSVYWYQQSLDQGLQFLIQYYNGEERAKGNILERFSAQQFPDLHSELNLSSLELGDSALYFCASSAPPSDNEQFFGPGTRLTVL.

This chain connects TRBV4-2 to TRBJ1-2; D perhaps matches TRBD1 (5 bases). The CDR3 loop spans 14 amino acids. V lost 0 bases, J lost 5 bases, and 10 bases lay in between. Looked up from germline, CDR1 is LGHNA and CDR2 is YNFKEQ. CDR3: CASSQDMGVYGYTF. In DNA form, the CDR3 reads TGTGCCAGCAGCCAAGATATGGGGGTTTATGGCTACACCTTC.

The gene calls are TRBV6-5 and TRBJ2-7, with a tentative D call TRBD1 (5 bases). Trimming shortened V by 6 bases and J by 4 bases, and 19 bases separated the two germline ends. Looked up from germline, CDR1 is MNHEY and CDR2 is SVGAGI. CDR3 length: 15 amino acids. CDR3 nucleotide sequence: TGTGCCAGCAGGACAGCAAGACAGACAGAATACGAGCAGTACTTC. Its translation: CASRTARQTEYEQYF.

This chain connects TRBV28 to TRBJ2-4; 7 bases align to TRBD1. Germline CDR1 is MDHEN and CDR2 is SYDVKM. This CDR3 contains 15 residues. Losses at the gene ends were 5 bases for V and 6 bases for J; bases not matched to a gene: 10. The CDR3 sequence: CASSPQGVGGNIQYF. In DNA, the CDR3 is TGTGCCAGCAGTCCTCAGGGGGTCGGAGGAAACATTCAGTACTTC. Together with reference TRBV28 and TRBJ2-4, the CDR3 gives the full variable domain: DVKVTQSSRYLVKRTGEKVFLECVQDMDHENMFWYRQDPGLGLRLIYFSYDVKMKEKGDIPEGYSVSREKKERFSLILESASTNQTSMYLCASSPQGVGGNIQYFGAGTRLSVL.

The chain couples TRBV6-5 to TRBJ2-2, with a tentative D call TRBD1 (5 bases). CDR1 is MNHEY and CDR2 is SVGAGI in the germline V gene. The V end was cut by 7 bases, the J end by 4 bases, with 16 bases between. The CDR3 length is 15 residues. This chain's CDR3 is CASNPPGSATGELFF. In DNA form, the CDR3 reads TGTGCCAGCAATCCCCCAGGGTCCGCCACCGGGGAGCTGTTTTTT.

The chain links TRBV27 to TRBJ2-7, with D possibly called TRBD1 or TRBD2 (6 bases each). The CDR3 has 15 amino acids. Per germline, CDR1 MNHEY and CDR2 SMNVEV (reference sequence). The ends were cut back, 7 bases at V and 6 bases at J, with 22 bases in the middle. The CDR3 protein is CASTPLRGTQAEQYF. The CDR3 nucleotides read TGTGCCAGCACCCCACTCCGGGGGACACAGGCCGAGCAGTACTTC.

The CDR3 DNA reads as TGTGCCTCCCGGACGGATTATAGCAATCAGCCCCAGCATTTT. Amino acid sequence: CASRTDYSNQPQHF. The chain links TRBV19 to TRBJ1-5; D not resolved. V was pared by 11 bases and J by 0 bases, with 14 bases between. The length of the CDR3 is 14 residues. Germline loops: CDR1 LNHDA, CDR2 SQIVND (reference sequence).

The genes are TRBV7-2 and TRBJ1-2; TRBD1 aligns across 7 bases. V shed 5 bases and J 5 bases; nucleotides not matched to a gene: 8. Looked up from germline, CDR1 is SGHTA and CDR2 is FQGNSA. CDR3 size: 14 residues. CDR3 region: CASSLNRDRYGYTF. Written as DNA, the CDR3 is TGTGCCAGCAGCCTAAACCGGGACAGATATGGCTACACCTTC.

The V and J genes are TRBV7-9 and TRBJ2-5; maybe TRBD1 (7 bases). This CDR3 is 15 amino acids long. Trimming removed 5 bases from V and 7 bases from J, with 20 bases in between. Germline V gene sequence: CDR1 SEHNR, CDR2 FQNEAQ (reference sequence). The CDR3 nucleotides read TGTGCCAGCAGCAACTCCCGCAGGGGGGATGGGACCCAGTACTTC. Translated, it gives CASSNSRRGDGTQYF.

The chain carries TRBV7-3 and TRBJ2-1; 11 bases match TRBD2. Germline CDR1 reads SGHTA; CDR2 reads FQGTGA. The CDR3 covers 13 residues. Unmatched junction bases numbered 0, after V lost 4 bases and J lost 7 bases. CDR3 nucleotides: TGTGCCAGCAGCTCTAGCGGGAGGAATGAGCAGTTCTTC. Protein sequence: CASSSSGRNEQFF.